This T cell receptor beta chain was found in a study of early T cells in non-severe SARS-CoV-2 infection. Germline V gene data show CDR1 as SEHNR and CDR2 as FQNEAQ (reference sequence). The length of the CDR3 is 18 residues. General observations from the study: VDJdb matching, biased toward anti-spike CD8 responses, missed private and CD4 specificities.

In the case of this clonotype: Its antigen is unidentified. A much larger clone differs from this one at a single base, so this may be a read error.

Individual cDNA molecules received unique molecular identifiers during library preparation. TCRdb recomputed calls from the 5' RACE reads with MiXCR, one row per CDR3 protein. The table records about 72,000 distinct CDR3 sequences, around 9.1% of them present only once. This rearrangement joins TRBV7-9 to TRBJ2-7, with TRBD1 identical over 10 bases. The sequences come from whole blood, collected at baseline. This receptor was identified in an adult who was a healthcare worker with PCR-confirmed SARS-CoV-2 infection or an uninfected control (not recorded which). In nucleotides, the CDR3 is TGTGCCAACAGCCCCGGGACAGGGGTTACAATCCCACCCTACGAGCAGTACTTC. It yields the protein CANSPGTGVTIPPYEQYF.